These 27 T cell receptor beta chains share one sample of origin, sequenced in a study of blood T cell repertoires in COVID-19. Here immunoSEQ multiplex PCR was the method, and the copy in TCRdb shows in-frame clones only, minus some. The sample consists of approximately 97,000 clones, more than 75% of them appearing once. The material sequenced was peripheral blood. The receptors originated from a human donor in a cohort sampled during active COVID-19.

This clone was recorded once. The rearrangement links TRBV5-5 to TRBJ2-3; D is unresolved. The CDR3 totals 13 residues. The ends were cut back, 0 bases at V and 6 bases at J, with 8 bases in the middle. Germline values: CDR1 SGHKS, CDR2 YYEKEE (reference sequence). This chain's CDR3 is CASSLELYDTQYF. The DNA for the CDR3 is TGTGCCAGCAGCTTGGAACTGTACGATACGCAGTATTTT.

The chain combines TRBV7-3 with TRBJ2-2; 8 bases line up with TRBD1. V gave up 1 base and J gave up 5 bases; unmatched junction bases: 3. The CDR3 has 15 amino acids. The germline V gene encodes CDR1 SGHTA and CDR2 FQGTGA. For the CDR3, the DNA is TGTGCCAGCAGCTTAAGGACAGGGCTGACCGGGGAGCTGTTTTTT. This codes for CASSLRTGLTGELFF. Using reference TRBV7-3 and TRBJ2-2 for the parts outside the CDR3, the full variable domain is GAGVSQTPSNKVTEKGKYVELRCDPISGHTALYWYRQSLGQGPEFLIYFQGTGAADDSGLPNDRFFAVRPEGSVSTLKIQRTERGDSAVYLCASSLRTGLTGELFFGEGSRLTVL.

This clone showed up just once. CDR3 sequence: CASSFGGYTQYF. Written as DNA, the CDR3 is TGTGCCAGCAGTTTCGGGGGTTATACGCAGTATTTT. The chain couples TRBV12-3 or TRBV12-4 to TRBJ2-3; TRBD2 might be the D (6 bases). V lost 3 bases to trimming and J lost 7 bases, with 8 bases between them. The CDR3 extends over 12 amino acids.

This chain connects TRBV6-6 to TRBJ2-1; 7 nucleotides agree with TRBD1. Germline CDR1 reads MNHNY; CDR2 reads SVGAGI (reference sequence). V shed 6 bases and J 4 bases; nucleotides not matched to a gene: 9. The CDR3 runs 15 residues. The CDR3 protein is CASSRDRDQYNEQFF. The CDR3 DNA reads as TGTGCCAGCAGCCGCGACAGGGACCAATACAATGAGCAGTTCTTC.

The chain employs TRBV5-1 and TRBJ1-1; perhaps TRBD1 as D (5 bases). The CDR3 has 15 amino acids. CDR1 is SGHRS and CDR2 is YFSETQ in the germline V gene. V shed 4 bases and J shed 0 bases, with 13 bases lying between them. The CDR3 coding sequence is TGCGCCAGCAGCCCCGGGGGGAACATGAACACTGAAGCTTTCTTT. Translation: CASSPGGNMNTEAFF.

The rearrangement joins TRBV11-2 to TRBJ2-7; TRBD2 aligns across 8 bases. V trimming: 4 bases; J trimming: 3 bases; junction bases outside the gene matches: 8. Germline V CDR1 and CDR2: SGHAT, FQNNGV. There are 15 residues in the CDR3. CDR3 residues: CASSWPTSGNYEQYF. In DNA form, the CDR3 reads TGTGCCAGCAGCTGGCCAACTAGCGGAAACTACGAGCAGTACTTC.

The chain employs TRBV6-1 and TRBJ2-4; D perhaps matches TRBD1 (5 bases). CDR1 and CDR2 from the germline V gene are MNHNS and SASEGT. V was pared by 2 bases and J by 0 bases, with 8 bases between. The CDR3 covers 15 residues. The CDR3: CASSENQGAKNIQYF. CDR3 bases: TGTGCCAGCAGTGAAAACCAGGGAGCCAAAAACATTCAGTACTTC.

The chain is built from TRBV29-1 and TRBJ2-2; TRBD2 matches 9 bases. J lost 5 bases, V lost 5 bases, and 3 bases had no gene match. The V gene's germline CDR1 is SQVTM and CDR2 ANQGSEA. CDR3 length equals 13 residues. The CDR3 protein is CSVQAGGTGELFF. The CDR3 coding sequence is TGCAGCGTTCAGGCGGGAGGGACCGGGGAGCTGTTTTTT.

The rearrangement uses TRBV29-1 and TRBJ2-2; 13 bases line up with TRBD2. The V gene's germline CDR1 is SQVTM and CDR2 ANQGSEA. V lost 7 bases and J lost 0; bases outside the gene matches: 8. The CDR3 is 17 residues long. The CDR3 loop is CSALGLAGESNTGELFF. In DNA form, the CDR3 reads TGCAGCGCCTTAGGACTAGCGGGAGAATCGAACACCGGGGAGCTGTTTTTT.

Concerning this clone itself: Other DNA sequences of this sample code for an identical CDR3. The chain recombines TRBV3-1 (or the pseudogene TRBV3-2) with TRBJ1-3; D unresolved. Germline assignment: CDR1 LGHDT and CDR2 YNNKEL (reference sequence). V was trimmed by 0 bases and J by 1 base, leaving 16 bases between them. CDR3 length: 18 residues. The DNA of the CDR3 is TGTGCCAGCAGCCAAGAGGCCCTCGTCGCGGCATCTGGAAACACCATATATTTT. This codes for CASSQEALVAASGNTIYF.

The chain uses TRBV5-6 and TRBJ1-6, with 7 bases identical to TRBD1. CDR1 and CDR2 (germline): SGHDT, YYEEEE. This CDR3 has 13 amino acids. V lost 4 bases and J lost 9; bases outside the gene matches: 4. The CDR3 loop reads CASSPTGTSPLHF. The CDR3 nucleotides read TGTGCCAGCAGCCCGACAGGGACTTCACCCCTCCACTTT.

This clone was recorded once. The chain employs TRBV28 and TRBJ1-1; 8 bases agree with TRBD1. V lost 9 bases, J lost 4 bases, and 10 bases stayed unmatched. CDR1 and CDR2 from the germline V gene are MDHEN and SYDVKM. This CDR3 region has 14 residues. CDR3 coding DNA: TGTGCCAGTAGGTCAGGGGGCTCGACCACTGAAGCTTTCTTT. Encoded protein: CASRSGGSTTEAFF.

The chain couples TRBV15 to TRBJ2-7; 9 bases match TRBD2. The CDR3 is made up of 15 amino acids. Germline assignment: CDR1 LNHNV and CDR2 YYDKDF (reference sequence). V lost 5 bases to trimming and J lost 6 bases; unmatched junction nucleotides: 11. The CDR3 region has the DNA TGTGCCACCAGCGGGTTTAGCGGGAGAGAAGCCGAGCAGTACTTC. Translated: CATSGFSGREAEQYF.

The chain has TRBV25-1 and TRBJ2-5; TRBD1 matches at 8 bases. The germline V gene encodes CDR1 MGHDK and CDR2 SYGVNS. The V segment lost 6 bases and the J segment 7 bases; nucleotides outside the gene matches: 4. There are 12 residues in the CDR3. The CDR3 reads CASSPDRGTQYF. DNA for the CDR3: TGTGCCAGCAGCCCCGACAGGGGGACCCAGTACTTC.

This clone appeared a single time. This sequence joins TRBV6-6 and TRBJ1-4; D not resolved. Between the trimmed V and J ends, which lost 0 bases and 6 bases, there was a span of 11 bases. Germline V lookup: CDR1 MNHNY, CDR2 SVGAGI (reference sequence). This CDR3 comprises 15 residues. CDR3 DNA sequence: TGTGCCAGCAGTTACTCGATCCACGGGGATGAAAAACTGTTTTTT. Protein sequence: CASSYSIHGDEKLFF.

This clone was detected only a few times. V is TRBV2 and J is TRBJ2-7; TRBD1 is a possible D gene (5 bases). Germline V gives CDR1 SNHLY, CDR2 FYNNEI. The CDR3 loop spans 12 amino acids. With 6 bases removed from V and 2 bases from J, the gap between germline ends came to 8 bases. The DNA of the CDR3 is TGTGCCAGCAGAGGGGCCGCCTACGAGCAGTACTTC. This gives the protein CASRGAAYEQYF. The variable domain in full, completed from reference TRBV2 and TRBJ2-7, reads EPEVTQTPSHQVTQMGQEVILRCVPISNHLYFYWYRQILGQKVEFLVSFYNNEISEKSEIFDDQFSVERPDGSNFTLKIRSTKLEDSAMYFCASRGAAYEQYFGPGTRLTVT.

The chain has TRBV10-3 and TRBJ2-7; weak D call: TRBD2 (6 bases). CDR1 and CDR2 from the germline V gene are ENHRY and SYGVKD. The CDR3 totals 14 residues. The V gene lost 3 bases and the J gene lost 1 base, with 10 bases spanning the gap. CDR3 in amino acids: CAISDLGGSYEQYF. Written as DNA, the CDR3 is TGTGCCATCAGTGATTTGGGGGGTTCCTACGAGCAGTACTTC.

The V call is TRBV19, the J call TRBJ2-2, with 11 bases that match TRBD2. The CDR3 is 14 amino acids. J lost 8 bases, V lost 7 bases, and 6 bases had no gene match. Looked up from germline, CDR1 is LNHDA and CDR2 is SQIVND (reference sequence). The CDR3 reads CASKTSGEMGELFF. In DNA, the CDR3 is TGTGCCAGTAAGACTAGCGGGGAAATGGGGGAGCTGTTTTTT.

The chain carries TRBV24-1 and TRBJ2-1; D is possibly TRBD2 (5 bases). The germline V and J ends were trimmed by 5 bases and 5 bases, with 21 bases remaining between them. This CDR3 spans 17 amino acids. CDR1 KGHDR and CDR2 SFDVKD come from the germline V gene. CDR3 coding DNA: TGTGCCACCAGTGCAGGTCGAACGGGGAGAACAGACAATGAGCAGTTCTTC. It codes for CATSAGRTGRTDNEQFF.

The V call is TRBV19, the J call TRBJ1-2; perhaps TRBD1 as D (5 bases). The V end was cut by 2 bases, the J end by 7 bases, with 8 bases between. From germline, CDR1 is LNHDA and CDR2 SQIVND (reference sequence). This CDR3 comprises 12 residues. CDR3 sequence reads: CASSIPGGGYTF. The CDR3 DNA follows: TGTGCCAGTAGTATACCCGGGGGTGGCTACACCTTC.

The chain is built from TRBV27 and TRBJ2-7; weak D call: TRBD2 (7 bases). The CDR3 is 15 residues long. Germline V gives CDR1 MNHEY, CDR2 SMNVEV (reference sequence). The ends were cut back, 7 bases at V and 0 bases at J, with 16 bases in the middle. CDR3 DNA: TGTGCCAGCACCCCTCAGGGGAGGGACTCCTACGAGCAGTACTTC. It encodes CASTPQGRDSYEQYF.

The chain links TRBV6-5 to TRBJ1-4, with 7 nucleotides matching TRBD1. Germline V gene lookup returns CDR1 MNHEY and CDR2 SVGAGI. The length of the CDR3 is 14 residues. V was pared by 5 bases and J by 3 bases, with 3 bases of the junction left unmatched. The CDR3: CASSLGQANEKLFF. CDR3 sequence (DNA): TGTGCCAGCAGTCTCGGACAGGCTAATGAAAAACTGTTTTTT.

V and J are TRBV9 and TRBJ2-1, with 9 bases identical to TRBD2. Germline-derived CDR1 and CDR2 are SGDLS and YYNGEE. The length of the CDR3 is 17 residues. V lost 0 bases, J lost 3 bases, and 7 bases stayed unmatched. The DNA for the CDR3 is TGTGCCAGCAGCGTAGCTCATCAGCGGGAGGACTACAATGAGCAGTTCTTC. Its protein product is CASSVAHQREDYNEQFF.

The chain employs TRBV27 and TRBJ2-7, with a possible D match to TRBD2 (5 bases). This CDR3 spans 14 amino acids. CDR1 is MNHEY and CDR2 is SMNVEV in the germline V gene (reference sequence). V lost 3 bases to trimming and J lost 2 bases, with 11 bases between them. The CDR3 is CASSFSRGPYEQYF. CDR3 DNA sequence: TGTGCCAGCAGTTTTAGTCGAGGGCCCTACGAGCAGTACTTC.

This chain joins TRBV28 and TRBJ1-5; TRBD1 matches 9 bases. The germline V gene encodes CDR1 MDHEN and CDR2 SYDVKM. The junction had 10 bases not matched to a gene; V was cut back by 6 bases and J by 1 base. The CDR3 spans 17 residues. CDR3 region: CASRGQGRMYSNQPQHF. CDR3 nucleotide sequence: TGTGCCAGCAGGGGACAGGGAAGGATGTACAGCAATCAGCCCCAGCATTTT.

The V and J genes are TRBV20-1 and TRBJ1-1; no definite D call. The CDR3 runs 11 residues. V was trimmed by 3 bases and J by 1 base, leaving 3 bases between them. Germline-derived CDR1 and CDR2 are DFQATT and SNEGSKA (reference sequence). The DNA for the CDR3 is TGCAGTGCTAGGAGGAACACTGAAGCTTTCTTT. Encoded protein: CSARRNTEAFF.

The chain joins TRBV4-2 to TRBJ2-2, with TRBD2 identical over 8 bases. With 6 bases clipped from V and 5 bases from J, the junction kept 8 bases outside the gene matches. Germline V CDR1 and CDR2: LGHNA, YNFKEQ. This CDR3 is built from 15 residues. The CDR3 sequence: CASSPGGVRTGELFF. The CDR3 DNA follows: TGTGCCAGCAGTCCCGGGGGGGTGCGGACCGGGGAGCTGTTTTTT.